Listed below are T cell receptor beta chains from one sample, sequenced in a study of shared clonotypes between healthy human individuals. Some clones are missing from TCRdb's copy, which holds only in-frame ones; the method was immunoSEQ multiplex PCR. The sample lists some 2,500,000 clones, 85% to 95% occurring once. Sequencing used naive CD4+ T cells from PBMCs. The receptors were gathered from a man between 18 and 29 years old in good health. Some clones in this sample may be carry-over from other donors' samples. CDR3s include the opening cysteine and the closing phenylalanine or tryptophan. D genes are given only for firm matches. Size tells how often a clone was seen (once, few, many) or the class of an expanded clone, and some rows leave it out.

len,v_gene,j_gene,d_gene,abundance,CDR3nt,CDR3aa
15,TRBV30,TRBJ1-1,-,-,TGTGCCTGGAGCCCCTTGAGGGGCCGGAGCTATGAAGCTTTCTTT,CAWSPLRGRSYEAFF
15,TRBV7-2,TRBJ2-1,TRBD2,-,TGTGCCAGCTCTTTCGCGGGGGGTTCCAACAATGAGCAGTTCTTC,CASSFAGGSNNEQFF
17,TRBV5-1,TRBJ2-7,TRBD2,-,TGCGCCAGCAGCGGCCTTGCGGGGACTAGCGCCGGATACGAGCAGTACTTC,CASSGLAGTSAGYEQYF
15,TRBV30,TRBJ2-1,-,once,TGTGCCTGGAGTGTAGGACAGAGCTCCTACAATGAGCAGTTCTTC,CAWSVGQSSYNEQFF
14,TRBV4-2,TRBJ2-1,TRBD1,-,TGTGCCAGCAGCCCCAGACAGGGGGACGGTGAGCAGTTCTTC,CASSPRQGDGEQFF
18,TRBV5-6,TRBJ2-7,-,-,TGTGCCAGCAGCTCGAGGGGACTCCCGGGAGACCCTTTCTACGAGCAGTACTTC,CASSSRGLPGDPFYEQYF
15,TRBV18,TRBJ1-6,TRBD1,-,TGTGCCAGCTCGCCCCAAGACAGGGGGGGATCACCCCTCCACTTT,CASSPQDRGGSPLHF
15,TRBV5-4,TRBJ2-7,-,few,TGTGCCAGCAGCTTGGGGCGGGAAAGGTCCTACGAGCAGTACTTC,CASSLGRERSYEQYF
16,TRBV7-6,TRBJ2-5,-,-,TGTGCCAGCAGCTTAGCCCCGCCCGGTAGCCAAGAGACCCAGTACTTC,CASSLAPPGSQETQYF
14,TRBV29-1,TRBJ2-1,TRBD2,-,TGCAGCGTTGCGTCGACTAGCGGGGTCGGCCAGCAGTTCTTC,CSVASTSGVGQQFF
14,TRBV29-1,TRBJ2-4,-,-,TGCAGCGTTGGCGGTCGGGCCTCCAAAAACATTCAGTACTTC,CSVGGRASKNIQYF
13,TRBV6-6,TRBJ1-5,TRBD1,-,TGTGCCGGCAGACAGGGGGCCTCGGGGCCCCAGCATTTT,CAGRQGASGPQHF
17,TRBV7-9,TRBJ2-1,TRBD2,-,TGTGCCAGCAGCTCCAAGCCTGGGACTAGCGGATACAATGAGCAGTTCTTC,CASSSKPGTSGYNEQFF
12,TRBV29-1,TRBJ2-3,-,-,TGCAGCGTTGCCTTCCTCACAGATACGCAGTATTTT,CSVAFLTDTQYF
16,TRBV10-3,TRBJ2-5,TRBD2,-,TGTGCCATCAGCGAAGGACTAGCGGGGAGGGGGGAGACCCAGTACTTC,CAISEGLAGRGETQYF
17,TRBV2,TRBJ1-5,TRBD1,-,TGTGCCAGCAGCCCATACAGGGGGCGTCACGGTAGTCAGCCCCAGCATTTT,CASSPYRGRHGSQPQHF